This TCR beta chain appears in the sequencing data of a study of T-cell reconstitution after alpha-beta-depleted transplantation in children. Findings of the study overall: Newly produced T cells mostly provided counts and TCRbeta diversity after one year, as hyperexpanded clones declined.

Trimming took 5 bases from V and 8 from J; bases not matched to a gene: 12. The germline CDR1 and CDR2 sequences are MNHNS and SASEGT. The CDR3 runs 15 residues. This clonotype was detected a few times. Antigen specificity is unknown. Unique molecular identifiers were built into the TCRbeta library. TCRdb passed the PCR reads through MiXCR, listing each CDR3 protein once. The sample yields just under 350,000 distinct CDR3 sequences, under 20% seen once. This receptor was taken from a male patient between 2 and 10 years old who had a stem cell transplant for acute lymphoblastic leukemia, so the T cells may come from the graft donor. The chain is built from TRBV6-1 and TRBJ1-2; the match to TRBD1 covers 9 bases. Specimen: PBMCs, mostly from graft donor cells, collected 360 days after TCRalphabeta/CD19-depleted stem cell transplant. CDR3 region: CASSPRTGGATGYTF. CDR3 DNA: TGTGCCAGCAGTCCCCGAACAGGGGGCGCGACGGGCTACACCTTC.